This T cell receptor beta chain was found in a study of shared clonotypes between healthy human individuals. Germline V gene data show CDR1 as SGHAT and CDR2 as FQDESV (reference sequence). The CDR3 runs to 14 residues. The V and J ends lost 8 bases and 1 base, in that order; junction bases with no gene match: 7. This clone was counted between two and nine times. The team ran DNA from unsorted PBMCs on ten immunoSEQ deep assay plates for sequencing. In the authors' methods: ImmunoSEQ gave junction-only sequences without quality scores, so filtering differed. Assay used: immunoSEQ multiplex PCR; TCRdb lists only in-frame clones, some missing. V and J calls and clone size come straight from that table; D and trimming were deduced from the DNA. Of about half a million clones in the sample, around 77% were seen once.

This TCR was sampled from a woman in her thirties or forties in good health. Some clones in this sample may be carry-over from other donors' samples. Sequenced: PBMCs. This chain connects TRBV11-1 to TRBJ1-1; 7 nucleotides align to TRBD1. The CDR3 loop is CASGLYRGNTEAFF. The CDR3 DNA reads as TGTGCCAGCGGATTATACAGGGGGAACACTGAAGCTTTCTTT.